The 22 T cell receptor beta chains given below trace back to one sample, sequenced in a study of long-term antiretroviral therapy in people with HIV. A v3.0 immunoSEQ assay was performed at survey level. Libraries were prepared by immunoSEQ multiplex PCR; TCRdb keeps only in-frame clonotypes and omits some of them. In the table there are about 34,000 clones, around 79% of which are singletons. The sequenced sample was unsorted PBMCs, obtained 1.9 years after starting antiretroviral therapy. The receptors originated from a young man with HIV.

The J gene is TRBJ1-5, the V gene TRBV19; D may be TRBD1 (6 bases). The length of the CDR3 is 16 residues. CDR1 and CDR2 from the germline V gene are LNHDA and SQIVND (reference sequence). V lost 10 bases to trimming and J lost 4 bases, with 23 bases between them. The CDR3, as DNA: TGTGCCACCAGCTTTACAGGGCGAGGGACGAATCAGCCCCAGCATTTT. Amino acids: CATSFTGRGTNQPQHF.

This clone was seen only once. This sequence joins TRBV6-1 and TRBJ2-2; tentatively, D is TRBD2 (6 bases). Trimming took off 3 bases at V and 4 bases at J, with 9 bases between the two ends. The CDR3 has 14 residues. Per germline, CDR1 MNHNS and CDR2 SASEGT. The CDR3 loop reads CASSDGTATGELFF. The CDR3 coding sequence is TGTGCCAGCAGTGATGGGACTGCCACCGGGGAGCTGTTTTTT.

This chain connects TRBV5-1 to TRBJ1-2; 7 positions agree with TRBD1. The CDR3 loop spans 15 amino acids. CDR1 is SGHRS, CDR2 YFSETQ, per germline. Trimming took 1 base from V and 4 from J; bases not matched to a gene: 7. Here the CDR3 reads CASSLTETGLYGYTF. CDR3 nucleotides: TGCGCCAGCAGCTTGACCGAGACAGGGCTCTATGGCTACACCTTC.

The chain recombines TRBV25-1 with TRBJ1-1, with a tentative D call TRBD1 (5 bases). This CDR3 comprises 14 residues. V shed 4 bases and J shed 3 bases, with 12 bases lying between them. The germline V gene has CDR1 MGHDK and CDR2 SYGVNS. CDR3 DNA sequence: TGTGCCAGCAGTGCCTCGACGGGGGACACTGAAGCTTTCTTT. This sequence encodes CASSASTGDTEAFF. The whole variable domain, remainder taken from reference TRBV25-1 and TRBJ1-1, is EADIYQTPRYLVIGTGKKITLECSQTMGHDKMYWYQQDPGMELHLIHYSYGVNSTEKGDLSSESTVSRIRTEHFPLTLESARPSHTSQYLCASSASTGDTEAFFGQGTRLTVV.

The V and J genes are TRBV11-2 and TRBJ2-5; weak D call: TRBD1 (7 bases). Germline V gene data show CDR1 as SGHAT and CDR2 as FQNNGV. This CDR3 contains 13 residues. Between the trimmed V and J ends, which lost 5 bases and 5 bases, there was a span of 12 bases. CDR3 amino acids: CASSRGTDETQYF. Written as DNA, the CDR3 is TGTGCCAGCAGCCGCGGGACAGACGAGACCCAGTACTTC.

This chain uses TRBV6-5 with TRBJ1-2; the D gene is possibly TRBD1 (5 bases). CDR1 and CDR2 from the germline V gene are MNHEY and SVGAGI. The CDR3 is 13 amino acids. V was cut by 3 bases and J by 3 bases, with 8 bases left in between. The CDR3 region is CASSYTGDYGYTF. As DNA, the CDR3 is TGTGCCAGCAGTTATACGGGGGACTATGGCTACACCTTC.

The chain combines TRBV7-8 with TRBJ1-4; D remains ambiguous. CDR1 and CDR2 (germline): SGHVS, FQNEAQ. This CDR3 spans 17 amino acids. V gave up 0 bases and J gave up 4 bases, with 15 bases separating them. DNA of the CDR3: TGTGCCAGCAGCTTAGCAGTCTCGACGGACCTTAATGAAAAACTGTTTTTT. This encodes CASSLAVSTDLNEKLFF.

The J gene is TRBJ2-1, the V gene TRBV11-3, with TRBD1 matching 7 bases. The CDR3 runs 14 residues. Germline values: CDR1 SGHNT, CDR2 YENEEA. Trimming cost V 4 bases and J 5 bases; bases outside gene matches: 5. The CDR3 DNA is TGTGCCAGCAGCTACACTGGGACAGACAATGAGCAGTTCTTC. Translated: CASSYTGTDNEQFF.

This chain joins TRBV6-5 and TRBJ2-3; D call uncertain. Germline values: CDR1 MNHEY, CDR2 SVGAGI. V was shortened by 2 bases and J by 6 bases, with 12 bases between the two germline ends. This CDR3 spans 14 amino acids. The CDR3 nucleotides are TGTGCCAGCAGTTACGTCCGGAGTTCGGATACGCAGTATTTT. The encoded protein is CASSYVRSSDTQYF.

This sequence joins TRBV7-9 and TRBJ2-3; no reliable D call. The CDR3 contains 11 residues. V was clipped by 3 bases and J by 5 bases, with 3 bases between them. From germline, CDR1 is SEHNR and CDR2 FQNEAQ (reference sequence). CDR3 nucleotide sequence: TGTGCCAGCAGCTTCATAGATACGCAGTATTTT. It codes for CASSFIDTQYF.

Comments on this clone: The junction and the germline gene differ at one end; a read error may be behind it. The V and J genes are TRBV6-1 and TRBJ1-2; tentatively, D is TRBD1 (6 bases). The CDR3 is 13 amino acids. The germline gives CDR1 MNHNS, CDR2 SASEGT. CDR3 nucleotide sequence: TGTGCCAGCACCCCCCTTCTCCCTACAGGGATATCCTTC. Its protein is CASTPLLPTGISF.

The J gene is TRBJ1-6, the V gene TRBV15, with no clear D. CDR3 size: 16 residues. V lost 6 bases to trimming and J lost 5 bases, with 17 bases between them. The germline V gene has CDR1 LNHNV and CDR2 YYDKDF (reference sequence). CDR3 amino acids: CATSPRVPRDNSPLHF. The CDR3 DNA follows: TGTGCCACCAGTCCGAGGGTCCCTCGGGATAATTCACCCCTCCACTTT. Together with reference TRBV15 and TRBJ1-6, the CDR3 gives the full variable domain: DAMVIQNPRYQVTQFGKPVTLSCSQTLNHNVMYWYQQKSSQAPKLLFHYYDKDFNNEADTPDNFQSRRPNTSFCFLDIRSPGLGDTAMYLCATSPRVPRDNSPLHFGNGTRLTVT.

V and J are TRBV5-1 and TRBJ2-5, with unresolved D. Trimming cost V 3 bases and J 0 bases, with 9 bases left between them. The CDR3 contains 14 residues. Germline lookup yields CDR1 SGHRS and CDR2 YFSETQ. The chain's CDR3 is CASSWSRYQETQYF. The CDR3 DNA is TGCGCCAGCAGCTGGTCGCGCTACCAAGAGACCCAGTACTTC. Full variable domain (remainder filled in from reference TRBV5-1 and TRBJ2-5): KAGVTQTPRYLIKTRGQQVTLSCSPISGHRSVSWYQQTPGQGLQFLFEYFSETQRNKGNFPGRFSGRQFSNSRSEMNVSTLELGDSALYLCASSWSRYQETQYFGPGTRLLVL.

This clone is a singleton in its sample. V usage is TRBV25-1 and J usage is TRBJ2-5; D is unresolved. Germline values: CDR1 MGHDK, CDR2 SYGVNS. V was trimmed by 2 bases and J by 5 bases, leaving 6 bases between them. The CDR3 loop spans 12 amino acids. CDR3 coding DNA: TGTGCCAGCAGTGAAACCCAGGAGACCCAGTACTTC. Its translation is CASSETQETQYF.

The gene calls are TRBV10-3 and TRBJ2-7, with D possibly TRBD2 on 5 matching bases. The V and J ends lost 3 bases and 4 bases respectively, with 16 bases between them. The CDR3 extends over 15 amino acids. Germline CDR1 is ENHRY and CDR2 is SYGVKD. CDR3 region: CAISEPTIREYEQYF. The CDR3 nucleotides are TGTGCCATCAGTGAACCGACAATCCGGGAATACGAGCAGTACTTC.

CDR3 region: CAWKDRGWQETQYF. CDR3 sequence (DNA): TGTGCCTGGAAGGACAGGGGTTGGCAAGAGACCCAGTACTTC. The chain employs TRBV30 and TRBJ2-5; TRBD1 matches at 9 bases. The CDR3 consists of 14 residues. The trim removed 4 bases at V and 2 bases at J, leaving 5 bases unmatched. Germline-derived CDR1 and CDR2 are GTSNPN and SVGIG (reference sequence).

This clone was seen only a few times. The CDR3 sequence: CASSSQFLDEQFF. CDR3 bases: TGTGCCAGCAGTAGCCAGTTTTTAGATGAGCAGTTCTTC. The chain is built from TRBV25-1 and TRBJ2-1; D remains unclear. Trimming shortened V by 5 bases and J by 8 bases, and 13 bases separated the two germline ends. Germline loops: CDR1 MGHDK, CDR2 SYGVNS. The CDR3 extends over 13 amino acids.

The rearrangement joins TRBV7-3 to TRBJ2-1; possibly TRBD2 for D (5 bases). V lost 2 bases and J lost 10, with 12 bases in between. Germline CDR1 is SGHTA and CDR2 is FQGTGA. This CDR3 region has 13 residues. CDR3 DNA sequence: TGTGCCAGCAGCTTAGAAGCGGTAGGGGAGCAGTTCTTC. Encoded protein: CASSLEAVGEQFF. The full variable domain, in which reference TRBV7-3 and TRBJ2-1 provide the parts outside the CDR3, is GAGVSQTPSNKVTEKGKYVELRCDPISGHTALYWYRQSLGQGPEFLIYFQGTGAADDSGLPNDRFFAVRPEGSVSTLKIQRTERGDSAVYLCASSLEAVGEQFFGPGTRLTVL.

The chain uses TRBV6-5 and TRBJ2-2; 9 nucleotides line up with TRBD1. The CDR3 consists of 15 residues. Unmatched junction bases numbered 5, after V lost 4 bases and J lost 5 bases. CDR1 and CDR2 from the germline V gene are MNHEY and SVGAGI. The CDR3 region has the DNA TGTGCCAGCAGTTTCCGGGACAGGGTGACCGGGGAGCTGTTTTTT. Protein product: CASSFRDRVTGELFF.

The V gene is TRBV6-4, the J gene TRBJ1-5; D not certain. The CDR3 length is 14 residues. Per the germline V gene, CDR1 is MRHNA and CDR2 is SNTAGT. V lost 0 bases, J lost 4 bases, and 7 bases lay in between. In DNA form, the CDR3 reads TGTGCCAGCAGTGACTCGCCCACGAATCAGCCCCAGCATTTT. It encodes CASSDSPTNQPQHF.

The V and J genes are TRBV28 and TRBJ1-4; 8 nucleotides agree with TRBD1. This CDR3 has 17 residues. After removal of 3 bases from V and 4 bases from J, the junction contained 10 bases not matched to a gene. Germline CDR1 reads MDHEN; CDR2 reads SYDVKM. As DNA, the CDR3 is TGTGCCAGCAGTTTTAATCCTGGGGACAGGCATAATGAAAAACTGTTTTTT. Translating gives CASSFNPGDRHNEKLFF.

The chain combines TRBV7-8 with TRBJ2-1; 14 nucleotides match TRBD2. The CDR3 has 15 amino acids. Germline CDR1 and CDR2: SGHVS and FQNEAQ. V lost 7 bases, J lost 9 bases, and 8 bases stayed unmatched. CDR3 sequence reads: CASNVGLAGGSEQFF. The CDR3 nucleotides read TGTGCCAGCAATGTAGGACTAGCGGGGGGAAGTGAGCAGTTCTTC.